This TCR beta chain was found in a study of T-cell memory formation after mild COVID-19 (dated by TCRdb to 2020 to 2023). For context, the study as a whole: TCR sequence clusters from the two donors were largely donor specific. In a couple of donors, T-cell clones that expanded and contracted after mild COVID-19 were followed by sequencing TCRalpha and TCRbeta repertoires longitudinally. Two young, previously healthy adult volunteers made up the cohort, one male and one female. Points the paper makes about the study in general: The second-wave clones that peaked on day 37 were not confirmed to be SARS-CoV-2 specific. The detection of some responding clones in pre-infection memory suggests that pre-existing cross-reactive memory T cells joined the SARS-CoV-2 response. From day 15 to 85, contracting clones showed balanced CD4/CD8 phenotypes, whereas a second wave of clones that expanded from day 15 to 37 leaned towards CD4+. Only a couple of mild cases were covered by the study, and larger cohorts that include severe cases with pre-infection samples were considered necessary. Contracting CD4+ clones were found mainly in CM and EM memory subsets, while CD8+ clones were enriched in EMRA.

PBMCs were isolated by Ficoll-Paque density gradient centrifugation. In regard to this clonotype: The clone's antigen remains unknown. No per-base quality is available; no much larger clone lies one base away.

Trimming removed 3 bases from V and 1 base from J, leaving 13 bases between the germline ends. The CDR3 covers 15 residues, taking in both the cysteine and the phenylalanine. This entry keeps only the CDR3 DNA: 45 bases, framed from base 1. According to the germline V gene, CDR1 reads SGDLS and CDR2 reads YYNGEE. The sequencer was an Illumina NovaSeq 6000. TCRalpha and TCRbeta cDNA libraries were built by 5'RACE with constant-segment primers, adding sample barcodes and unique molecular identifiers. Trizol reagent was used to extract RNA from every sample. The libraries were amplified in two PCR steps, and the second step added a second sample barcode and Illumina TruSeq adapters. Libraries were sequenced on an Illumina NovaSeq with 2 x 150 bp paired-end reads. The authors processed their data as follows. With migec v1.2.7, reads were demultiplexed and then collapsed into UMI-guided consensus sequences. Using mixcr v2.1.11, UMI consensuses were aligned to TRA and TRB V and J templates and then assembled into clonotypes. Clonotypes were classified as expanded or contracted when called significant by both edgeR and NoisET, with noise models trained on biological replicates. For edgeR calls, the cutoffs were a false discovery rate-adjusted p below 0.01 and a log2 fold-change threshold of 1. As an exploratory analysis of dynamics, max-normalized trajectories of the 1000 most abundant clonotypes were examined by PCA with hierarchical clustering. Separately sequenced CD4+ and CD8+ repertoires were used to assign the CD4 or CD8 phenotype of responding clones. TCRdb handled the public reads itself, with Q25 trimming in fastp and clone calling in MiXCR, and kept productive beta chains. Each entry merges the rows of one CDR3 protein and shows their most common DNA and genes. It is TCRdb's table, rather than the study itself, that gives the V and J calls and clone size. The sample yields around 340,000 distinct CDR3 sequences; about a sixth were counted once. 20% to 25% of the sample lies in the top ten.

This TCR came from a young man who had mild COVID-19 (a few samples of this study predate the infection). The sample titles of this study are shuffled in the database, so cell type and time point are left out; the donor was told from shared clones. The receptor chain draws on TRBV9 and TRBJ1-1; a confident D gene designation cannot be given. Sequenced sample: PBMCs or a T cell subset sorted from them (not recorded which). The CDR3 loop reads CASSDSGLPNTEAFF. The nucleotide sequence reads TGTGCCAGCAGCGATTCGGGGTTACCGAACACTGAAGCTTTCTTT.